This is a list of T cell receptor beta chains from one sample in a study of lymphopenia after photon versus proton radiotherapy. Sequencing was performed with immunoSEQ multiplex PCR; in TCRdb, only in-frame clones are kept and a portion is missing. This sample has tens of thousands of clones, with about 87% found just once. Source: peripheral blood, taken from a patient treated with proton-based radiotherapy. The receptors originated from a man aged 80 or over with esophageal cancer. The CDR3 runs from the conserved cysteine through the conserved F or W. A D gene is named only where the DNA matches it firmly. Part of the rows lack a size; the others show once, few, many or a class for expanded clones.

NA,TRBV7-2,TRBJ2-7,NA,TGTGCCAGCAGCTTCCGACAGGGGAGGGACGAGCAGTACTTC,CASSFRQGRDEQYF
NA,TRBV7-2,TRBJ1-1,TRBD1,TGTGCCAGCAGCTTAGGAGGGGGCAACACTGAAGCTTTCTTT,CASSLGGGNTEAFF
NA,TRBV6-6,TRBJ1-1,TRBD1,TGTGCCAGCAGTGCAGCGACAGGGGTGGGCACTGAAGCTTTCTTT,CASSAATGVGTEAFF
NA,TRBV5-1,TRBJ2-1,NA,TGCGCCAGCAGCTTGGAAGACAGCTTCTACAATGAGCAGTTCTTC,CASSLEDSFYNEQFF
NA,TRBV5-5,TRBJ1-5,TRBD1,TGTGCCAGCAGCAGGACAGGGGACAATCAGCCCCAGCATTTT,CASSRTGDNQPQHF
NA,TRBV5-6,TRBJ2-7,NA,TGTGCCAGCAGCCCGGAACCCCAGGGGACCCACGAGCAGTACTTC,CASSPEPQGTHEQYF
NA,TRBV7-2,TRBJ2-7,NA,TGTGCCAGCAGCTTAGTGACAGGATACGAGCAGTACTTC,CASSLVTGYEQYF
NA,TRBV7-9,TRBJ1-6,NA,TGTGCCAGCAGCCCTCATTCGGGGGATAATTCACCCCTCCACTTT,CASSPHSGDNSPLHF
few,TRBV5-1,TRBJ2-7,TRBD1,TGCGCCAGCAGCTTCTCTATTACAGGGGGCGGCTCCTACGAGCAGTACTTC,CASSFSITGGGSYEQYF
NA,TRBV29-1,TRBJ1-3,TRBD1,TGCAGCGTTGAAGACAGGGGGGACACCATATATTTT,CSVEDRGDTIYF
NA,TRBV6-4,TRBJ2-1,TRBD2,TGTGCCAGCAGTGACTCGACCGCGGGGGGGTACAATGAGCAGTTCTTC,CASSDSTAGGYNEQFF
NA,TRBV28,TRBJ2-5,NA,TGTGCCAGCAGTCCACCCTTTGAGACCCAGTACTTC,CASSPPFETQYF
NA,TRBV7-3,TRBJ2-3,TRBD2,TGTGCCAGCAGCTTGGGTAGCGGGGGGGCTGGCACAGATACGCAGTATTTT,CASSLGSGGAGTDTQYF
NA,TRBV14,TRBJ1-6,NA,TGTGCCAGCAGCCAAGATTCATCCTATTCACCCCTCCACTTT,CASSQDSSYSPLHF
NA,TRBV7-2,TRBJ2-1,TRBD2,TGTGCCAGCAGGCCGACTAGCGGGGGACTTCATGAGCAGTTCTTC,CASRPTSGGLHEQFF
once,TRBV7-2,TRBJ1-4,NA,TGTGCCAGCAGCTTAGTTGCCGGGACACTGTTTTTT,CASSLVAGTLFF
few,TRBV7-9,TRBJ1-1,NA,TGTGCCAGCAGCTTATCCGGAAACACTGAAGCTTTCTTT,CASSLSGNTEAFF
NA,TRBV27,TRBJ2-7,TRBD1,TGTGCCAGCAGAATACAGGGGGCATTCGAGCAGTACTTC,CASRIQGAFEQYF
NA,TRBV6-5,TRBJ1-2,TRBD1,TGTGCCAGCAGTAGGGACAGAACTATAAACTATGGCTACACCTTC,CASSRDRTINYGYTF
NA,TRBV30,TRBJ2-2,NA,TGTGCCTGTCCGGGACACTTGAACACCGGGGAGCTGTTTTTT,CACPGHLNTGELFF
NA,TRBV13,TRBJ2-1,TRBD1,TGTGCCAGCAGCTTCGGCAGGGGGACGTACAATGAGCAGTTCTTC,CASSFGRGTYNEQFF
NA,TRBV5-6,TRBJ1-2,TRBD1,TGTGCCAGCAGCCGGGACAGGGGGAACTATGGCTACACCTTC,CASSRDRGNYGYTF
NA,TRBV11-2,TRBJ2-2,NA,TGTGCCAGCAGCTTAGTGATAGGAACCGGGGAGCTGTTTTTT,CASSLVIGTGELFF
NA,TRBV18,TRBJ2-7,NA,TGTGCCAGCTCACCGTCACAGGGCTACGAGCAGTACTTC,CASSPSQGYEQYF
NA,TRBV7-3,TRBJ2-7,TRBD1,TGTGCCAGCAGCTTCTCGCATGACAGGGGGCGGGAGCAGTACTTC,CASSFSHDRGREQYF